This T cell receptor beta chain was documented in a study of cytomegalovirus exposure and HLA in healthy donors. The study's findings and limits: Reported performance of the classifier showed diagnosis of cytomegalovirus status with high specificity and sensitivity. A link between a missense DCLRE1C variant and TCR beta V- and J-gene trimming emerged from a later analysis.

The PCR had 60 Vbeta and 13 Jbeta primers. The assay was immunoSEQ multiplex PCR, and TCRdb's table has in-frame clones only and misses some. The sample consists of 30,000 to 40,000 clones, roughly 80% of them appearing once. From germline, CDR1 is SGHRS and CDR2 YFSETQ. This CDR3 has 15 amino acids. Deletions cut 2 bases from V and 5 bases from J, with 16 bases between. This clone was seen a single time. Its antigen remains unknown. This TCR was recovered from a woman in her thirties or forties in good health and CMV-seronegative. Material for sequencing was PBMCs. V usage is TRBV5-1 and J usage is TRBJ1-2; possibly TRBD1 for D (6 bases). Here the CDR3 reads CASSFTGLRSYGYTF. DNA of the CDR3: TGCGCCAGCAGCTTTACAGGGCTGAGGAGTTATGGCTACACCTTC. Combining the CDR3 with reference TRBV5-1 and TRBJ1-2 gives the whole variable domain KAGVTQTPRYLIKTRGQQVTLSCSPISGHRSVSWYQQTPGQGLQFLFEYFSETQRNKGNFPGRFSGRQFSNSRSEMNVSTLELGDSALYLCASSFTGLRSYGYTFGSGTRLTVV.